This T cell receptor beta chain was obtained from a study of response to subunit inactivated influenza vaccine. General study findings and limits: With each seasonal influenza vaccination, the authors suggested, few new T cells are recruited.

TCRdb used MiXCR to reprocess the RT-PCR reads, holding one entry per CDR3 protein. The sample carries some 300,000 distinct CDR3 sequences, 20% to 25% recorded once. This clonotype was detected a few times. Its target is unknown. V shed 4 bases and J 4 bases; nucleotides not matched to a gene: 8. The CDR3 loop spans 15 amino acids. From germline, CDR1 is KGHSH and CDR2 LQKENI. The sequence was collected from a man aged 45 to 75 who received an inactivated influenza vaccine. The material was PBMCs from blood, obtained roughly 20 months after vaccination. The chain carries TRBV18 and TRBJ1-1, with TRBD1 matching over 8 bases. CDR3 sequence (DNA): TGTGCCAGCTCACTGCAGGGGGCGCGGGGCACTGAAGCTTTCTTT. Its translation is CASSLQGARGTEAFF.